This entry lists 26 T cell receptor beta chains sequenced from one sample in a study of graft-versus-host responses after intestinal transplantation. What these receptors recognize is not known. Profiled with immunoSEQ multiplex PCR; TCRdb holds only in-frame clones, not every one. Seen here are 45,000 to 60,000 clones, approximately 95% observed once, and the top ten hold 0.23%. The source was unstimulated CD8+ T cells sorted from spleen or lymph node cells, collected before transplant. All receptors derive from a human donor who was the organ donor for an intestinal transplant.

CDR3 DNA sequence: TGTGCCAGCAGTTTATCAAAGGGACTAGCAGTTGGAAGTGAGTACAATGAGCAGTTCTTC. This sequence encodes CASSLSKGLAVGSEYNEQFF. The gene calls are TRBV27 and TRBJ2-1; 9 nucleotides align to TRBD2. The V segment lost 0 bases and the J segment 4 bases; nucleotides outside the gene matches: 16. CDR1 MNHEY and CDR2 SMNVEV come from the germline V gene (reference sequence). The CDR3 is 20 residues long.

This rearrangement joins TRBV19 to TRBJ1-4; D unclear. Per the germline V gene, CDR1 is LNHDA and CDR2 is SQIVND (reference sequence). The CDR3 runs 16 residues. V dropped 6 bases and J dropped 8 bases, with 22 bases sitting between them. CDR3 coding DNA: TGTGCCAGTAGCATTGCCCCTGCGCCCAGCCCCGAAAAACTGTTTTTT. Its protein is CASSIAPAPSPEKLFF.

This chain uses TRBV7-3 with TRBJ2-1; a possible D gene is TRBD2 (5 bases). CDR1 and CDR2 from the germline V gene are SGHTA and FQGTGA. V lost 2 bases and J 10 bases, leaving 15 bases between the germline ends. The CDR3 spans 14 residues. CDR3 protein: CASSLGTTGTEQFF. The CDR3 nucleotides read TGTGCCAGCAGCTTAGGCACAACGGGAACCGAGCAGTTCTTC.

The J gene is TRBJ2-7, the V gene TRBV30; 10 bases map to TRBD2. This CDR3 region has 13 residues. The germline CDR1 and CDR2 sequences are GTSNPN and SVGIG (reference sequence). V lost 4 bases, J lost 0 bases, and 0 bases stayed unmatched. CDR3 DNA: TGTGCCTGGATAGCGGGGGGCTCCTACGAGCAGTACTTC. This translates into CAWIAGGSYEQYF.

The chain couples TRBV29-1 to TRBJ1-2; the D is unclear. CDR1 and CDR2 (germline): SQVTM, ANQGSEA. The V end lost 6 bases, the J end lost 5 bases, and 10 bases lay between the germline ends. There are 11 residues in the CDR3. The CDR3 is CSVETLYGYTF. In DNA form, the CDR3 reads TGCAGCGTAGAGACCTTGTATGGCTACACCTTC.

The chain uses TRBV10-3 and TRBJ2-3; 7 bases are shared with TRBD2. The CDR3 extends over 14 amino acids. CDR1 and CDR2 from the germline V gene are ENHRY and SYGVKD. With 7 bases clipped from V and 2 bases from J, the junction kept 6 bases outside the gene matches. CDR3 protein: CAINGGFDTDTQYF. The CDR3 DNA reads as TGTGCCATCAACGGGGGGTTCGACACAGATACGCAGTATTTT.

The CDR3 DNA reads TGTGCCAGCAGCCAATATCCAGAAGAGACCCAGTACTTC. Translating it yields CASSQYPEETQYF. This sequence joins TRBV11-3 and TRBJ2-5; no firm D call. This CDR3 is 13 amino acids long. Germline V gives CDR1 SGHNT, CDR2 YENEEA. The V and J ends lost 5 bases and 3 bases respectively, with 10 bases between them.

The rearrangement joins TRBV10-3 to TRBJ2-7; D is unclear. Germline lookup yields CDR1 ENHRY and CDR2 SYGVKD. The CDR3 covers 13 residues. The V and J ends lost 0 bases and 2 bases respectively, with 5 bases between them. CDR3 bases: TGTGCCATCAGTGAGTCGACCACCTACGAGCAGTACTTC. Its translation is CAISESTTYEQYF.

The chain employs TRBV27 and TRBJ1-1; D is undetermined. The CDR3 runs 13 residues. Per germline, CDR1 MNHEY and CDR2 SMNVEV (reference sequence). Trimming removed 4 bases from V and 3 bases from J, with 9 bases in between. Written as DNA, the CDR3 is TGTGCCAGCAGTTGGAGGACTGACACTGAAGCTTTCTTT. Protein sequence: CASSWRTDTEAFF.

The chain combines TRBV28 with TRBJ1-2, with 7 positions matching TRBD1. The CDR3 consists of 14 residues. In germline, CDR1 is MDHEN, CDR2 SYDVKM. V lost 7 bases and J lost 2; bases outside the gene matches: 7. CDR3 DNA sequence: TGTGCCAGCAAAAAGACAGGGTCGAACTATGGCTACACCTTC. The encoded protein is CASKKTGSNYGYTF.

The chain recombines TRBV6-6 with TRBJ2-3; 11 bases map to TRBD2. Germline loops: CDR1 MNHNY, CDR2 SVGAGI (reference sequence). V lost 6 bases, J lost 1 base, and 3 bases stayed unmatched. The CDR3 spans 15 residues. Written as DNA, the CDR3 is TGTGCCAGCAGACTTAGCGGGGGGGGCACAGATACGCAGTATTTT. It specifies CASRLSGGGTDTQYF.

This clone was picked up a small number of times. The rearrangement links TRBV27 to TRBJ1-1; possible D gene TRBD1, 5 bases. V lost 6 bases and J 1 base, leaving 12 bases between the germline ends. The CDR3 covers 14 residues. Germline V CDR1 and CDR2: MNHEY, SMNVEV (reference sequence). CDR3 DNA: TGTGCCAGCAGCCAATTGGACACGAACACTGAAGCTTTCTTT. Encoded protein: CASSQLDTNTEAFF.

The chain combines TRBV19 with TRBJ2-5; D is perhaps TRBD1 or TRBD2 (6 bases each). The germline V and J ends were trimmed by 4 bases and 5 bases, with 11 bases remaining between them. This CDR3 has 13 amino acids. Germline CDR1 LNHDA, CDR2 SQIVND (reference sequence). CDR3 in amino acids: CASSRRDTETQYF. The CDR3 DNA sequence: TGTGCCAGTAGTAGGAGGGACACTGAGACCCAGTACTTC.

The J gene is TRBJ2-5, the V gene TRBV7-2, with D maybe TRBD2 (6 bases). Germline V gives CDR1 SGHTA, CDR2 FQGNSA. V shed 1 base and J shed 3 bases, with 6 bases lying between them. There are 13 residues in the CDR3. CDR3 amino acids: CASSLGLEETQYF. CDR3 sequence (DNA): TGTGCCAGCAGCTTAGGACTAGAAGAGACCCAGTACTTC.

The genes are TRBV28 and TRBJ2-2, with D perhaps matching TRBD2 (5 bases). Looked up from germline, CDR1 is MDHEN and CDR2 is SYDVKM. The CDR3 length is 16 residues. V was trimmed by 2 bases and J by 2 bases, leaving 12 bases between them. The CDR3 DNA is TGTGCCAGCAGTTTACGGGGTGTAACTAACACCGGGGAGCTGTTTTTT. Its translation: CASSLRGVTNTGELFF.

The chain carries TRBV20-1 and TRBJ2-7, with 9 positions matching TRBD1. The CDR3 sequence is 11 residues long. The germline V gene has CDR1 DFQATT and CDR2 SNEGSKA (reference sequence). V shed 6 bases, J shed 6 bases, and the junction held 3 bases outside the gene matches. The DNA of the CDR3 is TGCAGTGCGGCGACAGGGGGCGAGCAGTACTTC. It specifies CSAATGGEQYF.

This sequence joins TRBV27 and TRBJ2-7; 7 bases map to TRBD1. The CDR3 runs 18 residues. Unmatched junction bases numbered 15, after V lost 4 bases and J lost 0 bases. In germline, CDR1 is MNHEY, CDR2 SMNVEV (reference sequence). Here the CDR3 DNA reads TGTGCCAGCAGTTCGAACCAAGATAGGGGGCATCCCTCCTACGAGCAGTACTTC. It specifies CASSSNQDRGHPSYEQYF.

The J gene is TRBJ1-2, the V gene TRBV7-8; 7 bases are a match to TRBD1. Germline loops: CDR1 SGHVS, CDR2 FQNEAQ. Losses at the gene ends were 4 bases for V and 0 bases for J; bases not matched to a gene: 8. This CDR3 region has 16 residues. The CDR3 DNA reads as TGTGCCAGCAGCTCCGGGACAGATAACGCTAACTATGGCTACACCTTC. It codes for CASSSGTDNANYGYTF.

The chain combines TRBV7-3 with TRBJ1-1; D might be TRBD1 (5 bases). V was shortened by 5 bases and J by 6 bases, with 16 bases between the two germline ends. Germline CDR1 and CDR2: SGHTA and FQGTGA. The CDR3 has 14 residues. The CDR3 region has the DNA TGTGCCAGCAGCCCGATTCCAGGGTATCCTGAAGCTTTCTTT. Its protein product is CASSPIPGYPEAFF.

This chain joins TRBV6-6 and TRBJ2-5; the D is unclear. Germline V lookup: CDR1 MNHNY, CDR2 SVGAGI (reference sequence). V gave up 2 bases and J gave up 1 base, with 11 bases separating them. The CDR3 is 15 residues long. CDR3 region: CASSYLRRIQETQYF. CDR3 DNA sequence: TGTGCCAGCAGTTACCTCAGGCGGATCCAAGAGACCCAGTACTTC.

The chain joins TRBV28 to TRBJ2-1; D gene ambiguous. This CDR3 is built from 15 residues. Germline assignment: CDR1 MDHEN and CDR2 SYDVKM. Between the trimmed V and J ends, which lost 6 bases and 0 bases, there was a span of 12 bases. Here the CDR3 reads CASRHSTASYNEQFF. The CDR3 DNA reads as TGTGCCAGCAGACACTCTACAGCCTCCTACAATGAGCAGTTCTTC.

The table lists this clone with a count of one. The genes are TRBV7-9 and TRBJ2-2, with D possibly being TRBD2 (5 bases). The CDR3 is 12 amino acids. With 6 bases removed from V and 3 bases from J, the gap between germline ends came to 5 bases. CDR1 and CDR2 from the germline V gene are SEHNR and FQNEAQ (reference sequence). The CDR3 spells CASSSDTGELFF. The CDR3, as DNA: TGTGCCAGCAGTAGCGACACCGGGGAGCTGTTTTTT.

This chain links TRBV7-3 with TRBJ2-7; D is unresolved. The CDR3 length is 13 residues. The V and J ends lost 0 bases and 5 bases respectively, with 8 bases between them. From germline, CDR1 is SGHTA and CDR2 FQGTGA. Written as DNA, the CDR3 is TGTGCCAGCAGCTTAACCCTCAGTCACGAGCAGTACTTC. Translation gives CASSLTLSHEQYF.

The rearrangement joins TRBV28 to TRBJ2-7; D gene uncertain. Trimming pared 1 base from V and 1 base from J, leaving 8 bases between. Germline CDR1 and CDR2: MDHEN and SYDVKM. This CDR3 has 14 amino acids. The CDR3 nucleotides read TGTGCCAGCAGTTTATCGGTTCCATCCTACGAGCAGTACTTC. Protein: CASSLSVPSYEQYF.

This chain connects TRBV19 to TRBJ2-7, with no clear D. The germline gives CDR1 LNHDA, CDR2 SQIVND (reference sequence). Trimming stripped 3 bases from V and 0 bases from J, with 6 bases between. The length of the CDR3 is 13 residues. The CDR3 spells CASSIGLSYEQYF. CDR3 sequence (DNA): TGTGCCAGTAGTATTGGCCTCTCCTACGAGCAGTACTTC.

CDR3 protein: CSVRDNYGYTF. In nucleotides, the CDR3 is TGCAGCGTCCGCGACAACTATGGCTACACCTTC. This chain links TRBV29-1 with TRBJ1-2, with D uncertain. This CDR3 region has 11 residues. V shed 6 bases and J shed 2 bases, with 7 bases lying between them. From germline, CDR1 is SQVTM and CDR2 ANQGSEA.